The TCR beta chain under discussion was sequenced for a study of a mutant IDH1 vaccine in newly diagnosed glioma. Measured with immunoSEQ multiplex PCR; TCRdb has only the in-frame clones, and not every one. The sample has around 54,000 clones; 85% to 90% are singletons. The CDR3 has 17 amino acids. CDR1 and CDR2 from the germline V gene are LNHDA and SQIVND (reference sequence). V was cut by 0 bases and J by 4 bases, with 16 bases left in between. Documented time point: week 35, safety follow-up. Doses consisted of 300 ug of mutant IDH1 20-mer peptide each, paired with topical imiquimod. Weeks 1, 3, 5, 7, 11, 15, 19 and 23 were when patients received their eight vaccinations. Concerning this clone itself: The target antigen is unknown.

Study-wide results and caveats: No link was apparently found between pseudoprogression and changes in top peripheral T cell clonotypes.

V gene TRBV19 combines with J gene TRBJ1-5; weak D call: TRBD1 (5 bases). The clonotype comes from a man in his forties or fifties with glioma. The sequences come from PBMCs, collected from a glioma patient whose treatment included an IDH1 peptide vaccine. The CDR3 region has the DNA TGTGCCAGTAGTATAGAAGGTTCCCAGGGTGGGAATCAGCCCCAGCATTTT. It codes for CASSIEGSQGGNQPQHF. Combining the CDR3 with reference TRBV19 and TRBJ1-5 gives the whole variable domain DGGITQSPKYLFRKEGQNVTLSCEQNLNHDAMYWYRQDPGQGLRLIYYSQIVNDFQKGDIAEGYSVSREKKESFPLTVTSAQKNPTAFYLCASSIEGSQGGNQPQHFGDGTRLSIL.